This is a list of T cell receptor beta chains from one sample in a study of T cell repertoires in cytomegalovirus infection. Antigen specificity for these receptors is unknown. One entry per CDR3 protein results from TCRdb running MiXCR on the reads. The sample lists around 130,000 distinct CDR3 sequences, 20% to 30% occurring once. Sample: PBMCs, sequenced either directly or after in vitro stimulation (not recorded which). Source of these receptors: a human donor in good health (CMV status not recorded). Some clones in this sample may be carry-over from other donors' samples. CDR3s include the opening cysteine and the closing phenylalanine or tryptophan. The order of the fields is D gene, clone size, J gene, V gene, CDR3 DNA, CDR3 protein. D genes are given only for firm matches. Size is omitted from some rows. Given values are once, few, many or a class for expanded clones.

>NA|few|TRBJ2-6|TRBV27
TGTGCCAGCAGTTTACGTCGAGGATCTGGGGCCAACGTCCTGACTTTC
CASSLRRGSGANVLTF
>NA|few|TRBJ1-4|TRBV14
TGTGCCAGCAGCCCCGGGACTCTGGCAAAACTGTTTTTT
CASSPGTLAKLFF
>TRBD1|NA|TRBJ1-5|TRBV12-3/TRBV12-4
TGTGCCAGCAGCCCGACAGGGGCGGGGAATCAGCCCCAGCATTTT
CASSPTGAGNQPQHF
>TRBD2|many|TRBJ2-2|TRBV28
TGTGCCAGCACCCCCCCGAATTGGCGGGAGGGCTGGAACACCGGGGAGCTGTTTTTT
CASTPPNWREGWNTGELFF
>TRBD1|few|TRBJ2-3|TRBV10-3
TGTGCCATCAGTGAGTCAAGGACAGGGCTCAGCACAGATACGCAGTATTTT
CAISESRTGLSTDTQYF
>TRBD2|many|TRBJ2-1|TRBV6-1
TGTGCCACCACCGCTGTTGTTAGCGGGTTCTACAATGAGCAGTTCTTC
CATTAVVSGFYNEQFF
>TRBD2|few|TRBJ2-2|TRBV5-4
TGTGCCAGCAGCTTGAAAGGGCTAGCGGGATTAAACACCGGGGAGCTGTTTTTT
CASSLKGLAGLNTGELFF
>TRBD1|few|TRBJ1-1|TRBV27
TGTGCCAGCAGGCGACAGGGGTGGGGCACTGAAGCTTTCTTT
CASRRQGWGTEAFF
>NA|NA|TRBJ2-2|TRBV7-2
TGTGTCTCACTCGGGACCCCGTACGCCGGGGAGCTGTTTTTT
CVSLGTPYAGELFF
>NA|NA|TRBJ1-3|TRBV7-9
TGTGCCAGCAGCTGGCTAGATCCCTCTGGAAACACCATATATTTT
CASSWLDPSGNTIYF
>NA|few|TRBJ1-5|TRBV28
TGTGCCAGCAGTTCCCAAGACAGCTCCGCTGGGCAGCCCCAGCATTTT
CASSSQDSSAGQPQHF